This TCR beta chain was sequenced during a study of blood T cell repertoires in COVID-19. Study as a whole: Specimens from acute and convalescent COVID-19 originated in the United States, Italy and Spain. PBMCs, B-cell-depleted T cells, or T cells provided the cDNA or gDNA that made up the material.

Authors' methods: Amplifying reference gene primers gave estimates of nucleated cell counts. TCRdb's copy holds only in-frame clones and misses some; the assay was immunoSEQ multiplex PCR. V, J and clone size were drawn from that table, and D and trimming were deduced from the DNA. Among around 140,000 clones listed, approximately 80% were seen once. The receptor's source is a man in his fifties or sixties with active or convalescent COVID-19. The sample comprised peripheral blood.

The CDR3 spells CASSPGTVYSGANVLTF. CDR3 bases: TGTGCCAGCAGTCCCGGGACAGTTTATTCTGGGGCCAACGTCCTGACTTTC. The gene calls are TRBV7-9 and TRBJ2-6; the match to TRBD1 covers 7 bases. Losses at the gene ends were 6 bases for V and 1 base for J; bases not matched to a gene: 9. Germline CDR1 is SEHNR and CDR2 is FQNEAQ (reference sequence). The CDR3 runs 17 residues.